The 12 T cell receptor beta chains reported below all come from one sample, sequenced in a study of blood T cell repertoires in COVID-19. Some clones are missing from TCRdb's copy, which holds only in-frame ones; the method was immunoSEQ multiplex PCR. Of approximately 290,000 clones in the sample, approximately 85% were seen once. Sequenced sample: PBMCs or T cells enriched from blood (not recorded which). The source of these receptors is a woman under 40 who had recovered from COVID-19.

The CDR3 protein is CATSDLGGAYEQFF. CDR3 bases: TGTGCCACCAGTGATTTGGGAGGAGCGTATGAGCAGTTCTTC. J is TRBJ2-1 and V is TRBV24-1; a weak D match, TRBD2 (5 bases). Germline V lookup: CDR1 KGHDR, CDR2 SFDVKD. The CDR3 has 14 amino acids. The germline V and J ends were trimmed by 0 bases and 8 bases, with 10 bases remaining between them.

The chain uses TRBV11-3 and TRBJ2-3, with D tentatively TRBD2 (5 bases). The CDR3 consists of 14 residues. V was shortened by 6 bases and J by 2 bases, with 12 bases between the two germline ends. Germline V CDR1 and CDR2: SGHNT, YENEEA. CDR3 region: CASRRGADTDTQYF. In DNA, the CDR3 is TGTGCCAGCAGACGGGGTGCCGACACAGATACGCAGTATTTT.

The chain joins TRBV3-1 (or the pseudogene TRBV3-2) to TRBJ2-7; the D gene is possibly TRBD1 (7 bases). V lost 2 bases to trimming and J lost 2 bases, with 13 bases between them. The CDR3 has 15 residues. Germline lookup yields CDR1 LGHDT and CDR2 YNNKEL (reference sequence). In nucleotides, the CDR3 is TGTGCCAGCAGCCAAAATTCCAGGGGGGCCTACGAGCAGTACTTC. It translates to CASSQNSRGAYEQYF.

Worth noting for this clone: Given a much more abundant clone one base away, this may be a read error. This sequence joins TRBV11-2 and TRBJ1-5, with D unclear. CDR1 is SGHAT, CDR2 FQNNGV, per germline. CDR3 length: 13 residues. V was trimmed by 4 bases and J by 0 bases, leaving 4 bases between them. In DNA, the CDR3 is TGTGCCAGCAGCTCCAATAGCAATCAGCCCCAGCATTTT. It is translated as CASSSNSNQPQHF. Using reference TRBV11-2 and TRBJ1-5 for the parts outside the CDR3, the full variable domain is EAGVAQSPRYKIIEKRQSVAFWCNPISGHATLYWYQQILGQGPKLLIQFQNNGVVDDSQLPKDRFSAERLKGVDSTLKIQPAKLEDSAVYLCASSSNSNQPQHFGDGTRLSIL.

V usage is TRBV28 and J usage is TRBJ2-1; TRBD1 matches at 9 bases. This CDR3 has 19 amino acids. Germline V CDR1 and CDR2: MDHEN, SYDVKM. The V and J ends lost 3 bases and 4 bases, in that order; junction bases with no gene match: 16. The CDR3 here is CASSFPRLGGTGQYNEQFF. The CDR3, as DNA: TGTGCCAGCAGTTTTCCCCGGTTGGGGGGGACAGGGCAATACAATGAGCAGTTCTTC.

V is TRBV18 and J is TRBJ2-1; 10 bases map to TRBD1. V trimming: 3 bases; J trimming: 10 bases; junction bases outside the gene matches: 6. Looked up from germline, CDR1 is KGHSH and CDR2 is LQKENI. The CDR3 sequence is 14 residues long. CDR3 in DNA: TGTGCCAGCTCACCCCCAGGGACAGGGGACGAGCAGTTCTTC. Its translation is CASSPPGTGDEQFF.

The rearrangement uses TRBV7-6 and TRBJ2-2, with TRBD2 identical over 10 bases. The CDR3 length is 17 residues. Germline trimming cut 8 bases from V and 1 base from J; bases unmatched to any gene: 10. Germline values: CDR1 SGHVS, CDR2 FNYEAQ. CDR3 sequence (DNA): TGTGCCAGCGCCACCTTACTAGCGGGAAAGAACACCGGGGAGCTGTTTTTT. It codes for CASATLLAGKNTGELFF.

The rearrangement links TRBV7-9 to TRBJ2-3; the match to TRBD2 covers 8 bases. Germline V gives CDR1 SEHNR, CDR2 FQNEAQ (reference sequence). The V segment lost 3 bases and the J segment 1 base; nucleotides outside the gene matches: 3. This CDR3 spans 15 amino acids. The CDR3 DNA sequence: TGTGCCAGCAGCTTCGGGAGGGCCGGCACAGATACGCAGTATTTT. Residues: CASSFGRAGTDTQYF.

In DNA, the CDR3 is TGCGCCAGCTCCTCCCGATACAGCTTAGCGGGAGCAAAGGACGAGCAGTACTTC. It translates to CASSSRYSLAGAKDEQYF. The chain uses TRBV4-1 and TRBJ2-7, with TRBD2 matching 9 bases. V shed 8 bases and J 5 bases; nucleotides not matched to a gene: 22. This CDR3 spans 18 amino acids. The germline V gene encodes CDR1 MGHRA and CDR2 YSYEKL.

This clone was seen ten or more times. The CDR3, as DNA: TGTGCCAGCAGCCGACTAGCGGAGGGCGCGGAGACCCAGTACTTC. Translating gives CASSRLAEGAETQYF. The chain uses TRBV6-5 and TRBJ2-5; 9 bases are shared with TRBD2. This CDR3 is built from 15 residues. Trimming cost V 6 bases and J 5 bases; bases outside gene matches: 10. Germline lookup yields CDR1 MNHEY and CDR2 SVGAGI.

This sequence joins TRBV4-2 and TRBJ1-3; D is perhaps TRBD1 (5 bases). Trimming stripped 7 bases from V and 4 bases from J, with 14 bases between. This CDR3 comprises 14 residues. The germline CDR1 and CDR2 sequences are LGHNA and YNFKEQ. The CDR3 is CASTRRGEGNTIYF. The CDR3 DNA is TGTGCCAGCACCCGTCGGGGGGAGGGAAACACCATATATTTT.

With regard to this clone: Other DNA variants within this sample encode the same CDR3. CDR3 region: CASSLTGYGYTF. The CDR3 DNA reads TGTGCCAGCAGTCTTACAGGGTATGGCTACACCTTC. The V gene is TRBV28, the J gene TRBJ1-2, with D possibly being TRBD1 (6 bases). The CDR3 runs 12 residues. V was clipped by 5 bases and J by 5 bases, with 9 bases between them. In germline, CDR1 is MDHEN, CDR2 SYDVKM.